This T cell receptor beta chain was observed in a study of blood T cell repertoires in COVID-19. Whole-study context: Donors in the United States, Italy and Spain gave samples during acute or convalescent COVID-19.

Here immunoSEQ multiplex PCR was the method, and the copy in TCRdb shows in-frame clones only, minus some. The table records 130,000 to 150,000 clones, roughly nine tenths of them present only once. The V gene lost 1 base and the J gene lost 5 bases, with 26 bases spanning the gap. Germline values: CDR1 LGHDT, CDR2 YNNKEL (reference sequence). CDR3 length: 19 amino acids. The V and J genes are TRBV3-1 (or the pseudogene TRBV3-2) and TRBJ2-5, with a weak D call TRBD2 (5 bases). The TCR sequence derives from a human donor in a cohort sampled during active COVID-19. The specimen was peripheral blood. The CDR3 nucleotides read TGTGCCAGCAGCCAAGTAGTGAGGTTTCAAGGAGGAGCCCGGGAGACCCAGTACTTC. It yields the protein CASSQVVRFQGGARETQYF.